This TCR beta chain was found in a study of T cells after posttransplantation cyclophosphamide. Germline CDR1 MNHEY, CDR2 SMNVEV (reference sequence). The CDR3 loop spans 14 amino acids. The V gene end was trimmed by 5 bases and the J gene end by 2 bases; junction bases not matched to a gene: 6. Profiled with immunoSEQ multiplex PCR; TCRdb holds only in-frame clones, not every one. In the table there are some 7,000 clones, around 94% of which are singletons. Worth noting for this clone: Its antigen is unidentified.

Study-level findings and limits: Later post-transplant blood repertoires were often dominated by donor CD8+ memory clones. Skin or GI-infiltrating T cells shared few TRB sequences with blood. Recipient CMV seropositivity and CMV reactivation strongly tracked TRB clonality.

A marrow graft followed busulfan-fludarabine conditioning, with cyclophosphamide on days +3 and +4. The sequence derives from a male patient aged 60-70 years who received an allogeneic stem cell transplant from a related donor and was CMV-positive. Some of these T cells may belong to the graft donor. This sample comprised CD8+ T cells sorted from blood, obtained after allogeneic stem cell transplant with posttransplant cyclophosphamide. The V gene is TRBV27, the J gene TRBJ2-7, with TRBD1 matching 7 bases. CDR3 in amino acids: CASSLGTVTYEQYF. DNA for the CDR3: TGTGCCAGCAGTCTTGGGACAGTCACCTACGAGCAGTACTTC.